Below, 8 T cell receptor beta chains from the same sample are listed, as sequenced in a study of Ad26.COV2.S vaccination and SARS-CoV-2 variants. Stated treatment: around 19 received Ad26.COV2.S at low or high dose, single or two shots; five or six received placebo; per-sample allocation not given. The samples date from day 63 after the first vaccine or placebo injection. Profiled with immunoSEQ multiplex PCR; TCRdb holds only in-frame clones, not every one. The data contain roughly 700,000 clones, roughly 90% of them singletons. The sample consisted of peripheral blood, taken in a trial of Ad26.COV2.S vaccine versus placebo. The source of these receptors is a person between 18 and 60 years old who received the Ad26.COV2.S COVID-19 vaccine or a placebo.

For the CDR3, the DNA is TGTGCCAGCAGGGCGGGGAGACCTAACACCGGGGAGCTGTTTTTT. The encoded protein is CASRAGRPNTGELFF. The chain links TRBV2 to TRBJ2-2, with D perhaps TRBD2 (6 bases). Germline CDR1 SNHLY, CDR2 FYNNEI. The CDR3 totals 15 residues. The V end lost 6 bases, the J end lost 2 bases, and 13 bases lay between the germline ends.

This clone was seen more than once but under ten times. The rearrangement joins TRBV7-9 to TRBJ1-2; 9 bases agree with TRBD1. J lost 8 bases, V lost 7 bases, and 11 bases had no gene match. Germline assignment: CDR1 SEHNR and CDR2 FQNEAQ (reference sequence). The CDR3 runs to 14 residues. DNA of the CDR3: TGTGCCAGCACCTTCTCCGGGACAGGGACCGGCTACACCTTC. This sequence encodes CASTFSGTGTGYTF.

This chain connects TRBV11-2 to TRBJ2-3, with 7 bases identical to TRBD1. J lost 2 bases, V lost 8 bases, and 13 bases had no gene match. CDR1 and CDR2 from the germline V gene are SGHAT and FQNNGV. This CDR3 spans 16 amino acids. CDR3 amino acids: CASWDPRGPHTDTQYF. The CDR3 region has the DNA TGTGCCAGCTGGGACCCTAGGGGGCCCCACACAGATACGCAGTATTTT.

V gene TRBV18 combines with J gene TRBJ2-5, with 11 nucleotides matching TRBD1. The CDR3 contains 14 residues. The junction had 4 bases not matched to a gene; V was cut back by 5 bases and J by 5 bases. Per germline, CDR1 KGHSH and CDR2 LQKENI. The CDR3 nucleotides are TGTGCCAGCTCATCAGGACAGGGGGCTGAGACCCAGTACTTC. This gives the protein CASSSGQGAETQYF.

The genes are TRBV18 and TRBJ2-1; D gene uncertain. V was trimmed by 1 base and J by 3 bases, leaving 10 bases between them. CDR1 KGHSH and CDR2 LQKENI come from the germline V gene. CDR3 length: 15 residues. CDR3 DNA: TGTGCCAGCTCACCACGGGGTCTTGACTACAATGAGCAGTTCTTC. Translating it yields CASSPRGLDYNEQFF. Full variable domain (remainder filled in from reference TRBV18 and TRBJ2-1): NAGVMQNPRHLVRRRGQEARLRCSPMKGHSHVYWYRQLPEEGLKFMVYLQKENIIDESGMPKERFSAEFPKEGPSILRIQQVVRGDSAAYFCASSPRGLDYNEQFFGPGTRLTVL.

The chain combines TRBV9 with TRBJ2-2; possible D gene TRBD2, 8 bases. CDR3 length: 15 amino acids. Trimming cost V 3 bases and J 7 bases, with 16 bases left between them. Looked up from germline, CDR1 is SGDLS and CDR2 is YYNGEE. The CDR3 here is CASSAGRGQGGELFF. The DNA of the CDR3 is TGTGCCAGCAGCGCCGGGAGGGGGCAGGGCGGGGAGCTGTTTTTT.

The V call is TRBV7-3, the J call TRBJ2-1; 7 bases align to TRBD2. This CDR3 has 13 residues. The V segment lost 3 bases and the J segment 4 bases; nucleotides outside the gene matches: 0. Germline CDR1 is SGHTA and CDR2 is FQGTGA. The CDR3 bases are TGTGCCAGCAGCTTCGGGGGGTACAATGAGCAGTTCTTC. Protein product: CASSFGGYNEQFF.

The chain combines TRBV14 with TRBJ2-2; 9 nucleotides align to TRBD2. The ends lost 4 bases at V and 2 bases at J; junction bases unmatched: 11. The CDR3 sequence is 18 residues long. The V gene's germline CDR1 is SGHDN and CDR2 FVKESK. CDR3: CASSPPDWREGNTGELFF. CDR3 bases: TGTGCCAGCAGCCCCCCTGATTGGCGGGAGGGAAACACCGGGGAGCTGTTTTTT.